The clone carrying this TCR beta chain was seen repeatedly, ten times or more. CDR1 is SQVTM, CDR2 ANQGSEA, per germline. Trimming took off 3 bases at V and 4 bases at J, with 12 bases between the two ends. CDR3 length equals 13 residues. The library targeted TCRbeta and was prepared with unique molecular identifiers. One entry per CDR3 protein, called by TCRdb with MiXCR from the PCR reads. The table lists 350,000 to 450,000 distinct CDR3 sequences, 13% of them singletons. This record comes from a study of T-cell reconstitution after alpha-beta-depleted transplantation in children. The sequences come from PBMCs, collected from the stem cell graft. This receptor was taken from a human donor who donated a stem cell graft to a child with Fanconi anemia. The rearrangement uses TRBV29-1 and TRBJ1-1, with a weak D call TRBD1 (5 bases). The CDR3 here is CSVDKRRGTEAFF. For the CDR3, the DNA is TGCAGCGTTGACAAGAGGAGGGGCACTGAAGCTTTCTTT.